The entry below gives a single TCR beta chain sequence along with its context. Its matching antigen is unknown. This entry belongs to a study of cytotoxic CD8 clonotypes in ibrutinib-treated CLL. About the research overall: The response samples were taken once patients had been treated for a median of approximately 13 months, range 6 to 36.

The table came from immunoSEQ multiplex PCR; TCRdb's copy has only in-frame clones and leaves some out. The top ten hold 3.1% of the sample, which has tens of thousands of clones, 75% to 95% seen once. Investigators sourced 1.5 to 2 micrograms of genomic DNA from cryopreserved PBMCs for TCR beta libraries. Whole-study findings and limits: The study sampled sustained-remission and progressing patients at different times.

This clonotype originated in a human donor with chronic lymphocytic leukemia. The sequencing here drew on PBMCs, taken after 12 months of ibrutinib treatment.

CDR3 in amino acids: CAISVAGQETQYF. Here the CDR3 DNA reads TGTGCCATCAGTGTAGCAGGGCAAGAGACCCAGTACTTC. The V gene is TRBV10-3, the J gene TRBJ2-5; tentatively, D is TRBD1 (5 bases). CDR3 length equals 13 residues. CDR1 is ENHRY, CDR2 SYGVKD, per germline. Trimming took off 4 bases at V and 2 bases at J, with 8 bases between the two ends.